This T cell receptor (beta chain) was recorded in a study of blood T cell repertoires in COVID-19 (dated by TCRdb to between 2020 and 2021). Notes on the research overall: Collaborator samples came from the United States, Italy and Spain and covered acute and convalescent phases of COVID-19. The material from the prospective study consisted of cDNA or gDNA derived from T cells, B-cell-depleted T cells, or PBMCs. Deeply sampled blood TCRbeta repertoires from subjects exposed to, actively infected with, or recovered from COVID-19 were included in the dataset. The repertoires were made available in a free public database intended to serve as a resource for research on the immune response to SARS-CoV-2. The samples were drawn from the first 160 participants of the ongoing ImmuneRACE study and from some 1,300 subjects provided by 6 global collaborators. A de-identified subject ID, COVID-19 status, age in years and sex were almost always included in the sample metadata. Where available, HLA class I and class II types were taken from metadata supplied by the sample provider and were not determined by assay-based typing.

Details on this clone: Its antigen remains undetermined. There are no base qualities to consult, and no much larger clone falls within one base.

TCRbeta CDR3 regions were amplified from genomic DNA using the immunoSEQ Assay, a bias-controlled multiplex PCR. From the authors' description of their analysis: Nucleated cell counts per sample were estimated from amplification of reference gene primers within the assay. To quantify the absolute abundance of each unique TCRbeta CDR3 rearrangement, sequence reads were collapsed and filtered. For each sample, productive Simpson clonality was calculated by taking the square root of Simpson's diversity index across productive rearrangements. TCRdb carries this immuneACCESS record with in-frame sequences only. Its versions omit some clonotypes, under half of them owing to an unresolved V gene in the studies checked, with the rest unexplained. That table supplies the V and J calls and clone size; D and trimming were determined from the DNA. For this sample the table gives approximately 65,000 clones, of which 70% to 90% were detected only once. In total, the top ten clones hold 0.9% to 1.5% of the sample.

Collaborating institutions collected whole blood in K2EDTA tubes following their own protocols. For TCRbeta analysis, collaborator samples were shipped as frozen whole blood, as isolated PBMCs, or as DNA extracted from either sample type. The germline V gene (reference sequence) yields LGHDT for CDR1 and YNNKEL for CDR2. Trimming takes 0 bases from V and 1 base from J, and the germline ends sit 7 bases apart. Inclusive of the bounding cysteine and phenylalanine, the CDR3 is 15 residues long. The kept DNA is CDR3 alone, 45 bases in frame from the first base. General study outcomes and caveats: How much clinical and demographic metadata was included differed by source and by participant, and the metadata was provided uncurated.

Sample: peripheral blood. The rearranged chain carries TRBV3-1 (or the pseudogene TRBV3-2) and TRBJ1-5, with TRBD1 perhaps the D gene, on 5 matching bases. The origin of this receptor is a man aged 40-49 years with acute or convalescent COVID-19. The nucleotide sequence is TGTGCCAGCAGCCAAGACGGGGGGAGCAATCAGCCCCAGCATTTT. The translation is CASSQDGGSNQPQHF.